This TCR beta chain stems from a study of blood T cell repertoires in COVID-19. V shed 0 bases and J 11 bases; nucleotides not matched to a gene: 7. Germline V CDR1 and CDR2: ENHRY, SYGVKD. This CDR3 comprises 15 residues. Only in-frame clones appear in the TCRdb table, and some are missing; sequencing was by immunoSEQ multiplex PCR. In the table there are about 280,000 clones, around 85% of which are singletons. All recovered Cohort 3 donors got two negative PCRs, got clearance, or saw symptom resolution. The chain employs TRBV10-3 and TRBJ1-6; 7 positions agree with TRBD1. The TCR was taken from a woman aged 45-65 years who had recovered from COVID-19. Input material: PBMCs or T cells enriched from blood (not recorded which). CDR3: CAISESPDRKPPLHF. DNA for the CDR3: TGTGCCATCAGTGAGTCCCCGGACAGGAAGCCACCCCTCCACTTT.